This entry describes one TCR beta chain. Its antigen is as yet unknown. This may arise from a read error, as a much more abundant clone is one base away. The TCR beta profiling, which covered VDJ combination and CDR3 sequence, was carried out using genomic DNA as the template. TCRdb reprocessed the reads via MiXCR and lists one record per CDR3 protein. The sample contains 150,000 to 200,000 distinct CDR3 sequences, about 47% of which appear only once. This entry comes from a study of CD8+CD57+ T cells in acquired aplastic anemia. Study in general: The study obtained an average of 3.2 ug of DNA from sorted CD4+ and CD8+ cells. There were roughly 9.8 million reads, on average, for CD4+ cells from healthy donors.

Germline CDR1 is LNHDA and CDR2 is SQIVND (reference sequence). The CDR3 runs 13 residues. Study-wide results and limits: Statistical testing detected no significant gap in CD8+ Simpson's diversity between patients and controls.

This clonotype was obtained from a human donor in good health. The chain uses TRBV19 and TRBJ2-1, with a possible D match to TRBD2 (5 bases). The sequenced sample was sorted CD4+, CD8+, or CD8+CD57+ T cells (not recorded which) from PBMCs. CDR3 coding DNA: TGTGCCAGTAGTATAGGTGAGGGCAATGGGCAGTTCTTC. This translates into CASSIGEGNGQFF. The full variable domain, rest sourced from reference TRBV19 and TRBJ2-1, is DGGITQSPKYLFRKEGQNVTLSCEQNLNHDAMYWYRQDPGQGLRLIYYSQIVNDFQKGDIAEGYSVSREKKESFPLTVTSAQKNPTAFYLCASSIGEGNGQFFGPGTRLTVL.